These 20 T cell receptor beta chains came from one sample sequenced in a study of T-cell reconstitution after alpha-beta-depleted transplantation in children. The authors prepared the TCRbeta library with unique molecular identifiers. TCRdb reprocessed the PCR reads with MiXCR, giving one entry per CDR3 protein. Of 490,000 or so distinct CDR3 sequences in the sample, around 13% are singletons; the top ten hold 5% to 6%. Sample: PBMCs from the stem cell graft donor, taken from the stem cell graft. The receptors here all came from a human donor who donated a stem cell graft to a child with combined immunodeficiency.

The CDR3 loop is CASSPISGGSHEQYF. The CDR3 nucleotides read TGTGCCAGCTCACCAATAAGCGGGGGGTCCCACGAGCAGTACTTC. The chain uses TRBV18 and TRBJ2-7, with TRBD2 matching 9 bases. The CDR3 consists of 15 residues. The trim removed 2 bases at V and 5 bases at J, leaving 7 bases unmatched. Germline loops: CDR1 KGHSH, CDR2 LQKENI.

This clonotype was seen a handful of times. The chain combines TRBV7-9 with TRBJ2-2, with 10 nucleotides matching TRBD1. CDR1 SEHNR and CDR2 FQNEAQ come from the germline V gene (reference sequence). The junction had 5 bases not matched to a gene; V was cut back by 3 bases and J by 4 bases. The CDR3 sequence is 16 residues long. The chain's CDR3 is CASSLTGQGTTGELFF. CDR3 bases: TGTGCCAGCAGCTTGACGGGACAGGGGACCACCGGGGAGCTGTTTTTT.

This clonotype was counted only a few times. The chain recombines TRBV5-1 with TRBJ2-7, with D perhaps TRBD2 (5 bases). The CDR3 is 17 amino acids. V lost 4 bases and J 2 bases, leaving 22 bases between the germline ends. CDR1 is SGHRS and CDR2 is YFSETQ in the germline V gene. CDR3 sequence (DNA): TGCGCCAGCAGCGCCCGACCCGTAGAGGGATCAACCTACGAGCAGTACTTC. This encodes CASSARPVEGSTYEQYF.

This clonotype turned up a few times. The chain links TRBV5-1 to TRBJ2-1; 10 positions agree with TRBD1. J gave up 2 bases and V 4 bases, and 6 bases lay outside the gene matches. Germline V gives CDR1 SGHRS, CDR2 YFSETQ. This CDR3 has 16 residues. The CDR3 nucleotides are TGCGCCAGCAGCCAAACCGGGACAGGGGCCTACAATGAGCAGTTCTTC. The encoded protein is CASSQTGTGAYNEQFF. The full variable domain, with the rest looked up from reference TRBV5-1 and TRBJ2-1, is KAGVTQTPRYLIKTRGQQVTLSCSPISGHRSVSWYQQTPGQGLQFLFEYFSETQRNKGNFPGRFSGRQFSNSRSEMNVSTLELGDSALYLCASSQTGTGAYNEQFFGPGTRLTVL.

V and J are TRBV12-5 and TRBJ2-3; D ambiguous. Germline V gene data show CDR1 as LGHNT and CDR2 as FRNRAP. There are 12 residues in the CDR3. V gave up 2 bases and J gave up 1 base, with 1 base separating them. CDR3 in amino acids: CASGLCTDTQYF. In nucleotides, the CDR3 is TGTGCTAGTGGTTTGTGCACAGATACGCAGTATTTT.

With respect to this clonotype: A much larger clone lies a single base off, so this may be a read error. The rearrangement joins TRBV12-3 or TRBV12-4 to TRBJ1-6; D not resolved. This CDR3 has 14 residues. V was trimmed by 3 bases and J by 8 bases, leaving 11 bases between them. The CDR3 nucleotides read TGTGCCAGCAGTTTTGGGAAAGGATATTCACCCCTCCACTTT. Its protein product is CASSFGKGYSPLHF.

In its sample, this clonotype was seen many times. V usage is TRBV7-2 and J usage is TRBJ2-7; D remains ambiguous. The CDR3 has 15 amino acids. Germline-derived CDR1 and CDR2 are SGHTA and FQGNSA. Trimming shortened V by 1 base and J by 3 bases, and 13 bases separated the two germline ends. The CDR3 bases are TGTGCCAGCAGCTTAGTTCAGGCAGGCTTCTACGAGCAGTACTTC. As protein: CASSLVQAGFYEQYF.

This clonotype was counted only a few times. The chain combines TRBV3-1 with TRBJ2-7, with D hard to call. The germline V gene has CDR1 LGHDT and CDR2 YNNKEL (reference sequence). The CDR3 has 14 residues. V was trimmed by 0 bases and J by 2 bases, leaving 8 bases between them. CDR3 residues: CASSQDLSPYEQYF. The DNA for the CDR3 is TGTGCCAGCAGCCAAGATCTATCTCCCTACGAGCAGTACTTC.

This clonotype was seen many times. This rearrangement joins TRBV4-3 to TRBJ2-2; 10 nucleotides agree with TRBD2. V shed 4 bases, J shed 4 bases, and the junction held 9 bases outside the gene matches. The CDR3 totals 17 residues. Germline-derived CDR1 and CDR2 are LGHNA and YSLEER. CDR3 loop: CASSRRTSGASTGELFF. The CDR3 DNA reads TGCGCCAGCAGCCGTCGTACTAGCGGGGCTAGCACCGGGGAGCTGTTTTTT.

The chain has TRBV20-1 and TRBJ2-1, with unresolved D. The CDR3 contains 11 residues. V was cut by 5 bases and J by 8 bases, with 10 bases left in between. Looked up from germline, CDR1 is DFQATT and CDR2 is SNEGSKA (reference sequence). CDR3: CSAWRLDEQFF. The CDR3 DNA sequence: TGCAGTGCTTGGCGTCTGGATGAGCAGTTCTTC.

Only a few counts were recorded for this clonotype. The chain links TRBV12-3 or TRBV12-4 to TRBJ2-7; 7 bases match TRBD1. The CDR3 sequence is 12 residues long. J lost 5 bases, V lost 7 bases, and 5 bases had no gene match. This CDR3 is CASKGTAHEQYF. In nucleotides, the CDR3 is TGTGCCAGCAAAGGGACAGCCCACGAGCAGTACTTC.

This clonotype has at least ten counts. The genes are TRBV20-1 and TRBJ2-4; D may be TRBD1 (6 bases). CDR3 size: 15 residues. Trimming cost V 1 base and J 8 bases, with 18 bases left between them. Germline V gives CDR1 DFQATT, CDR2 SNEGSKA (reference sequence). CDR3 DNA: TGCAGTGCTAGAGGGCTCGGGATAGGGGGAGACATTCAGTACTTC. Its protein is CSARGLGIGGDIQYF.

This clonotype was seen only a few times. V usage is TRBV7-8 and J usage is TRBJ1-5; TRBD1 aligns across 12 bases. Losses at the gene ends were 5 bases for V and 5 bases for J; bases not matched to a gene: 4. This CDR3 is built from 15 residues. Germline V gene sequence: CDR1 SGHVS, CDR2 FQNEAQ. In DNA, the CDR3 is TGTGCCAGCAGCCTAGGGACAGGGGGCGATCAGCCCCAGCATTTT. Residues: CASSLGTGGDQPQHF.

The count of this clonotype is one. The chain combines TRBV5-5 with TRBJ2-5; maybe TRBD1 (8 bases). V dropped 4 bases and J dropped 4 bases, with 20 bases sitting between them. The CDR3 totals 16 residues. Per the germline V gene, CDR1 is SGHKS and CDR2 is YYEKEE (reference sequence). CDR3 nucleotides: TGTGCCAGCAGCATTACCGGACAGGGAGGGGGAGAGACCCAGTACTTC. Its protein product is CASSITGQGGGETQYF.

This clonotype has at least ten counts. This sequence joins TRBV12-3 or TRBV12-4 and TRBJ2-3, with D possibly being TRBD1 (6 bases). This CDR3 region has 17 residues. V was trimmed by 5 bases and J by 2 bases, leaving 20 bases between them. CDR3: CASSILYRESPTDTQYF. The CDR3 DNA is TGTGCCAGCAGTATACTCTACAGGGAGTCCCCCACAGATACGCAGTATTTT.

This clonotype was seen a few times. The chain carries TRBV6-5 and TRBJ2-3; possible D gene TRBD1, 5 bases. V was clipped by 0 bases and J by 4 bases, with 11 bases between them. CDR3 length: 15 amino acids. CDR1 is MNHEY and CDR2 is SVGAGI in the germline V gene. CDR3 region: CASSYSIRVPDTQYF. The CDR3 nucleotides read TGTGCCAGCAGTTACTCGATCAGGGTCCCAGATACGCAGTATTTT.

This clonotype was seen a handful of times. This CDR3 reads CASSITGGSWDTQYF. The CDR3 region has the DNA TGTGCCAGTAGTATTACCGGCGGGAGTTGGGATACGCAGTATTTT. V usage is TRBV19 and J usage is TRBJ2-3; 7 bases agree with TRBD2. CDR3 length: 15 amino acids. CDR1 and CDR2 from the germline V gene are LNHDA and SQIVND (reference sequence). J gave up 6 bases and V 3 bases, and 9 bases lay outside the gene matches.

This chain connects TRBV7-3 to TRBJ2-1; TRBD2 agrees at 12 bases. The CDR3 extends over 15 amino acids. With V trimmed by 6 bases and J by 6 bases, 6 bases remained unmatched. CDR1 and CDR2 (germline): SGHTA, FQGTGA. The CDR3 spells CASSQTSGSFNEQFF. CDR3 DNA sequence: TGTGCCAGCAGTCAGACTAGCGGGAGCTTCAATGAGCAGTTCTTC.

This clonotype has a count of ten or more. The chain carries TRBV29-1 and TRBJ2-1; the match to TRBD2 covers 8 bases. This CDR3 comprises 14 residues. The germline gives CDR1 SQVTM, CDR2 ANQGSEA. Unmatched junction bases numbered 9, after V lost 7 bases and J lost 4 bases. CDR3: CSDLPSGSYNEQFF. The DNA of the CDR3 is TGCAGCGACCTCCCCAGCGGGAGTTACAATGAGCAGTTCTTC.

This clonotype was counted a few times. This chain links TRBV29-1 with TRBJ1-1; D is unresolved. The ends were cut back, 3 bases at V and 4 bases at J, with 6 bases in the middle. There are 11 residues in the CDR3. CDR1 is SQVTM, CDR2 ANQGSEA, per germline. CDR3 DNA: TGCAGCGTTGAGAGGACCACTGAAGCTTTCTTT. Translated: CSVERTTEAFF.